This is a list of T cell receptor beta chains from one sample in a study of blood T cells in healthy people across ages. TCRdb processed the 5' RACE reads anew with MiXCR; each CDR3 protein has one entry. The sample has 600,000 to 800,000 distinct CDR3 sequences, more than 45% seen once. Material for sequencing was blood. These receptors were taken from an elderly woman in good health. Both conserved end residues are part of each CDR3. Each record gives: CDR3 protein, CDR3 DNA, J gene, clone size, D gene, V gene. D genes are given only for firm matches. Expanded clones get a size class; other rows say once, few or many, or leave the size out.

CDR3aa: CASSLEARDRNNEQFF
CDR3nt: TGTGCCAGCAGCTTAGAAGCGCGGGACCGAAACAATGAGCAGTTCTTC
j_gene: TRBJ2-1
abundance: many
d_gene: NA
v_gene: TRBV11-2

CDR3aa: CARGTPKNYGYTF
CDR3nt: TGTGCCAGAGGAACACCCAAGAACTATGGCTACACCTTC
j_gene: TRBJ1-2
abundance: NA
d_gene: NA
v_gene: TRBV7-3

CDR3aa: CASSGGSTGELFF
CDR3nt: TGTGCCAGCAGTGGAGGGAGCACCGGGGAGCTGTTTTTT
j_gene: TRBJ2-2
abundance: NA
d_gene: NA
v_gene: TRBV6-4

CDR3aa: CASSLWGVGDNEQFF
CDR3nt: TGTGCCAGCAGTTTATGGGGGGTGGGGGACAATGAGCAGTTCTTC
j_gene: TRBJ2-1
abundance: many
d_gene: NA
v_gene: TRBV27

CDR3aa: CASSSDRGKNTEAFF
CDR3nt: TGTGCCAGCAGTTCTGACAGGGGGAAGAACACTGAAGCTTTCTTT
j_gene: TRBJ1-1
abundance: NA
d_gene: TRBD1
v_gene: TRBV6-5

CDR3aa: CASSLDNRVNSYNEQYF
CDR3nt: TGCGCCAGCAGCTTGGACAACAGGGTAAACTCCTACAATGAGCAGTACTTC
j_gene: TRBJ2-7
abundance: NA
d_gene: NA
v_gene: TRBV5-1

CDR3aa: CAASDLRGGDDNEQFF
CDR3nt: TGTGCCGCCAGTGACCTTCGGGGGGGCGACGACAATGAGCAGTTCTTC
j_gene: TRBJ2-1
abundance: NA
d_gene: TRBD2
v_gene: TRBV24-1

CDR3aa: CASSGLAGGSSEQFF
CDR3nt: TGTGCCAGCAGCGGACTAGCGGGGGGGTCATCTGAGCAGTTCTTC
j_gene: TRBJ2-1
abundance: NA
d_gene: TRBD2
v_gene: TRBV14

CDR3aa: CASSLSGGSIGELFF
CDR3nt: TGTGCCAGCAGCTTATCGGGGGGCTCAATCGGGGAGCTGTTTTTT
j_gene: TRBJ2-2
abundance: few
d_gene: NA
v_gene: TRBV11-1

CDR3aa: CATGGVQGLEKLFF
CDR3nt: TGTGCCACGGGCGGAGTACAGGGGTTGGAAAAACTGTTTTTT
j_gene: TRBJ1-4
abundance: NA
d_gene: TRBD1
v_gene: TRBV6-5

CDR3aa: CASSVGSKDTQYF
CDR3nt: TGTGCCAGCAGTGTGGGGAGTAAGGATACGCAGTATTTT
j_gene: TRBJ2-3
abundance: few
d_gene: NA
v_gene: TRBV28

CDR3aa: CATSRLYLPPDSRRTEAFF
CDR3nt: TGTGCCACCAGCAGATTGTACCTGCCGCCCGACAGTCGTCGTACTGAAGCTTTCTTT
j_gene: TRBJ1-1
abundance: few
d_gene: NA
v_gene: TRBV15

CDR3aa: CASSQGRIMNTEAFF
CDR3nt: TGCGCCAGCAGCCAAGGACGGATCATGAACACTGAAGCTTTCTTT
j_gene: TRBJ1-1
abundance: once
d_gene: NA
v_gene: TRBV4-1

CDR3aa: CSIIGSSGGLLTDTQYF
CDR3nt: TGCAGCATCATAGGCTCTAGCGGGGGCCTTCTCACAGATACGCAGTATTTT
j_gene: TRBJ2-3
abundance: NA
d_gene: TRBD2
v_gene: TRBV29-1

CDR3aa: CASSTQREVDEQYF
CDR3nt: TGTGCCAGCAGCACCCAGCGGGAGGTCGACGAGCAGTACTTC
j_gene: TRBJ2-7
abundance: NA
d_gene: NA
v_gene: TRBV21-1

CDR3aa: CASSDSGGAYNEQFF
CDR3nt: TGTGCCAGCAGCGATAGCGGGGGGGCATACAATGAGCAGTTCTTC
j_gene: TRBJ2-1
abundance: many
d_gene: TRBD2
v_gene: TRBV9

CDR3aa: CASSPGTGNKFF
CDR3nt: TGTGCCAGCAGTCCGGGGACAGGGAATAAGTTCTTC
j_gene: TRBJ2-1
abundance: NA
d_gene: TRBD1
v_gene: TRBV12-3/TRBV12-4

CDR3aa: CASSLPGTSVSDTQYF
CDR3nt: TGTGCCAGCAGTCTACCCGGGACTAGCGTATCAGATACGCAGTATTTT
j_gene: TRBJ2-3
abundance: NA
d_gene: TRBD2
v_gene: TRBV12-3/TRBV12-4

CDR3aa: CASSAYDTGVDEKLFF
CDR3nt: TGTGCCAGCAGTGCGTATGATACAGGGGTGGATGAAAAACTGTTTTTT
j_gene: TRBJ1-4
abundance: once
d_gene: TRBD1
v_gene: TRBV25-1

CDR3aa: CASRGQGQTQYF
CDR3nt: TGTGCCAGCAGGGGACAGGGCCAGACCCAGTACTTC
j_gene: TRBJ2-5
abundance: NA
d_gene: TRBD1
v_gene: TRBV5-5

CDR3aa: CASSLVGTSGYNEQFF
CDR3nt: TGCGCCAGCAGCTTGGTGGGGACTAGCGGATACAATGAGCAGTTCTTC
j_gene: TRBJ2-1
abundance: many
d_gene: TRBD2
v_gene: TRBV5-1

CDR3aa: CASSQIDVKYNEQFF
CDR3nt: TGCGCCAGCAGCCAAATAGACGTGAAATACAATGAGCAGTTCTTC
j_gene: TRBJ2-1
abundance: many
d_gene: NA
v_gene: TRBV5-1

CDR3aa: CASSPDITTDTQYF
CDR3nt: TGCGCCAGCAGCCCTGACATAACCACAGATACGCAGTATTTT
j_gene: TRBJ2-3
abundance: many
d_gene: NA
v_gene: TRBV5-1

CDR3aa: CASSVGVAYNEQYF
CDR3nt: TGTGCCAGCAGTGTGGGGGTAGCCTACAATGAGCAGTACTTC
j_gene: TRBJ2-7
abundance: NA
d_gene: NA
v_gene: TRBV25-1

CDR3aa: CASSYVTNQETQYF
CDR3nt: TGTGCCAGCAGTTATGTTACCAACCAAGAGACCCAGTACTTC
j_gene: TRBJ2-5
abundance: NA
d_gene: NA
v_gene: TRBV6-2/TRBV6-3

CDR3aa: CASSLIRTGGTYGYTF
CDR3nt: TGTGCCAGCAGCCTCATTAGGACAGGGGGCACGTATGGCTACACCTTC
j_gene: TRBJ1-2
abundance: NA
d_gene: TRBD1
v_gene: TRBV14

CDR3aa: CASSPRTVENSPLHF
CDR3nt: TGTGCCAGCAGCCCGCGGACAGTAGAAAATTCACCCCTCCACTTT
j_gene: TRBJ1-6
abundance: many
d_gene: NA
v_gene: TRBV4-2

CDR3aa: CASSLGYGNEQFF
CDR3nt: TGCGCCAGCAGCTTGGGATATGGGAATGAGCAGTTCTTC
j_gene: TRBJ2-1
abundance: NA
d_gene: NA
v_gene: TRBV5-1

CDR3aa: CASSFRKRGLAGSQETQFF
CDR3nt: TGTGCCAGCAGCTTTCGAAAAAGGGGGCTAGCGGGTTCTCAAGAGACCCAGTTCTTC
j_gene: TRBJ2-1
abundance: NA
d_gene: NA
v_gene: TRBV7-2

CDR3aa: CASLTSGRYEQYF
CDR3nt: TGTGCCAGCTTGACTAGCGGGAGGTACGAGCAGTACTTC
j_gene: TRBJ2-7
abundance: many
d_gene: TRBD2
v_gene: TRBV28

CDR3aa: CASSPRLGFYEQYF
CDR3nt: TGTGCCAGCAGCCCCAGACTAGGATTCTACGAGCAGTACTTC
j_gene: TRBJ2-7
abundance: NA
d_gene: NA
v_gene: TRBV9

CDR3aa: CASSEHRAFGQFF
CDR3nt: TGTGCCAGCAGTGAGCACAGGGCGTTTGGGCAGTTCTTC
j_gene: TRBJ2-1
abundance: once
d_gene: NA
v_gene: TRBV6-4

CDR3aa: CASSFTGAAVSNQPQHF
CDR3nt: TGTGCCAGCAGTTTCACAGGCGCTGCGGTGAGCAATCAGCCCCAGCATTTT
j_gene: TRBJ1-5
abundance: few
d_gene: NA
v_gene: TRBV6-6

CDR3aa: CASGGILAENEQFF
CDR3nt: TGTGCTAGTGGTGGCATACTAGCGGAGAATGAGCAGTTCTTC
j_gene: TRBJ2-1
abundance: NA
d_gene: TRBD2
v_gene: TRBV12-5